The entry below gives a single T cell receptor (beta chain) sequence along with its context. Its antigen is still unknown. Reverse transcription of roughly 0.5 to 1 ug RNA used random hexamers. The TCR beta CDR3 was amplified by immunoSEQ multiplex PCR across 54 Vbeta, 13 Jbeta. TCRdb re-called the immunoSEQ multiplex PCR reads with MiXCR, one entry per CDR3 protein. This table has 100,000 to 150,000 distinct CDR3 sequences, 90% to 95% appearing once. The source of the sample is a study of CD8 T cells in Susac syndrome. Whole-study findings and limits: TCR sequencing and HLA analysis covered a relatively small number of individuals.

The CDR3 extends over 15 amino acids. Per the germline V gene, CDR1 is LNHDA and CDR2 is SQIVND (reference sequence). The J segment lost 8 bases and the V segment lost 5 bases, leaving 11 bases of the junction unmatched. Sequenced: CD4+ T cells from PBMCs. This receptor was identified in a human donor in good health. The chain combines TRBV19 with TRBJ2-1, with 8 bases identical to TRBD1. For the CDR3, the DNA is TGTGCCAGTAGTTCAGGACAGGGAGAAGTCGATGAGCAGTTCTTC. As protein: CASSSGQGEVDEQFF.